Listed below are T cell receptor beta chains from one sample, sequenced in a study of Ad26.COV2.S vaccination and SARS-CoV-2 variants. The data were produced by immunoSEQ multiplex PCR, yet TCRdb's version contains in-frame clones alone and is incomplete. The sample includes fewer than 600,000 clones, 89% of them seen just once. Sequenced here: peripheral blood, sampled in a trial of Ad26.COV2.S vaccine versus placebo. The source of these receptors is a person between 18 and 59 years old who received the Ad26.COV2.S COVID-19 vaccine or a placebo. CDR3s include the opening cysteine and the closing phenylalanine or tryptophan. D genes are given only for firm matches. Expanded clones are given a class, and other clones once, few, many or no size at all.

size | D | J | V | length | CDR3 | DNA
NA | NA | TRBJ2-2 | TRBV7-6 | 15 | CASSLTEGAAGELFF | TGTGCCAGCAGCTTAACGGAGGGAGCGGCCGGGGAGCTGTTTTTT
NA | NA | TRBJ1-4 | TRBV28 | 14 | CASRRSAGGEKLFF | TGTGCCAGCAGGAGGAGTGCAGGTGGTGAAAAACTGTTTTTT
NA | TRBD2 | TRBJ2-1 | TRBV5-1 | 14 | CASHLAGGENEQFF | TGCGCCAGCCATCTAGCGGGAGGTGAGAATGAGCAGTTCTTC
NA | NA | TRBJ2-7 | TRBV20-1 | 11 | CSARGSLEQYF | TGCAGTGCTAGAGGGTCCCTAGAGCAGTACTTC
NA | NA | TRBJ1-1 | TRBV12-1 | 17 | CASSSSGTATMNTEAFF | TGTGCCAGCAGCTCCTCTGGGACAGCAACCATGAACACTGAAGCTTTCTTT
once | TRBD1 | TRBJ2-2 | TRBV19 | 15 | CASSRGGAITGELFF | TGTGCCAGTAGTCGAGGGGGCGCAATCACCGGGGAGCTGTTTTTT
NA | TRBD2 | TRBJ2-1 | TRBV5-4 | 15 | CASSLGLADYNEQFF | TGTGCCAGCAGTCTGGGACTAGCGGACTACAATGAGCAGTTCTTC
NA | NA | TRBJ2-6 | TRBV11-3 | 15 | CASSQDSSGANVLTF | TGTGCCAGCAGCCAGGACAGCTCTGGGGCCAACGTCCTGACTTTC
NA | TRBD2 | TRBJ2-1 | TRBV18 | 14 | CASSASGGNNEQFF | TGTGCCAGCTCAGCCTCGGGGGGAAACAATGAGCAGTTCTTC
NA | NA | TRBJ1-2 | TRBV25-1 | 14 | CASTQDSRYYGYTF | TGTGCCAGCACCCAGGACAGCCGATACTATGGCTACACCTTC
NA | TRBD1 | TRBJ1-6 | TRBV5-6 | 18 | CASSSQGAGGPWGSPLHF | TGTGCCAGCAGCTCACAGGGGGCAGGCGGTCCCTGGGGTTCACCCCTCCACTTT
NA | NA | TRBJ1-1 | TRBV7-2 | 14 | CAGVGERGAPKAFF | TGCGCTGGTGTTGGCGAGCGAGGGGCACCTAAAGCTTTCTTT
NA | TRBD2 | TRBJ2-1 | TRBV19 | 14 | CASRGTSGGYEQFF | TGTGCCAGTAGGGGGACTAGCGGGGGCTATGAGCAGTTCTTC
NA | NA | TRBJ2-1 | TRBV5-4 | 15 | CASSPYRATYNEQFF | TGTGCCAGCAGCCCCTACAGGGCTACCTACAATGAGCAGTTCTTC
NA | NA | TRBJ2-3 | TRBV7-2 | 15 | CASSPRYLSTDTQYF | TGTGCCAGCAGCCCCCGATACTTGAGCACAGATACGCAGTATTTT
NA | NA | TRBJ2-2 | TRBV7-2 | 18 | CASSSAQGLRTPTGELFF | TGTGCCAGCAGCTCCGCCCAAGGATTGAGGACCCCGACCGGGGAGCTGTTTTTT
NA | NA | TRBJ2-3 | TRBV5-1 | 14 | CASSLGGATDTQYF | TGCGCCAGCAGCTTGGGCGGAGCCACAGATACGCAGTATTTT
NA | NA | TRBJ1-2 | TRBV28 | 13 | CASRTGQLYGYTF | TGTGCCAGCAGGACCGGACAGCTATATGGCTACACCTTC
NA | TRBD2 | TRBJ2-5 | TRBV10-3 | 13 | CAIKPSGDETQYF | TGTGCCATCAAGCCTAGCGGGGATGAGACCCAGTACTTC
NA | TRBD2 | TRBJ2-1 | TRBV19 | 16 | CASSIGGLAGVNEQFF | TGTGCCAGTAGTATAGGGGGACTAGCGGGAGTCAATGAGCAGTTCTTC
NA | NA | TRBJ1-2 | TRBV5-5 | 18 | CASSLRTYTGTDGYGYTF | TGTGCCAGCAGCTTGCGGACTTATACAGGGACTGATGGTTATGGCTACACCTTC
NA | NA | TRBJ1-3 | TRBV6-5 | 14 | CASSYRNGGNTIYF | TGTGCCAGCAGTTATCGCAACGGCGGAAACACCATATATTTT
NA | TRBD2 | TRBJ2-7 | TRBV28 | 15 | CASSPASGSRYEQYF | TGTGCCAGCAGCCCCGCTAGCGGGAGCCGATACGAGCAGTACTTC
NA | NA | TRBJ1-4 | TRBV5-4 | 18 | CASSLAGRPPGEDEKLFF | TGTGCCAGCAGCTTGGCAGGGCGACCCCCCGGGGAGGATGAAAAACTGTTTTTT
NA | TRBD2 | TRBJ2-1 | TRBV4-2 | 15 | CASSPGTSGDNEQFF | TGTGCCAGCAGCCCGGGGACTAGCGGGGACAATGAGCAGTTCTTC
NA | TRBD1 | TRBJ2-2 | TRBV7-8 | 17 | CASSFSYQDRGLLELFF | TGTGCCAGCAGCTTCTCTTACCAGGACAGGGGGCTTTTGGAGCTGTTTTTT
NA | NA | TRBJ1-6 | TRBV4-3 | 15 | CASSQDPTGRSPLHF | TGCGCCAGCAGCCAAGACCCCACCGGACGTTCACCCCTCCACTTT
NA | NA | TRBJ1-5 | TRBV28 | 14 | CASSFGQLNQPQHF | TGTGCCAGCAGTTTCGGCCAACTAAATCAGCCCCAGCATTTT
NA | NA | TRBJ2-3 | TRBV14 | 18 | CASSQDLGGAGEPDTQYF | TGTGCCAGCAGCCAAGATTTAGGCGGCGCCGGGGAGCCAGATACGCAGTATTTT
NA | NA | TRBJ1-2 | TRBV2 | 15 | CASRGGTGPGSGYTF | TGTGCCAGCAGGGGGGGCACAGGCCCTGGGAGTGGCTACACCTTC
NA | NA | TRBJ1-2 | TRBV6-5 | 12 | CASRDSSYGYTF | TGTGCCAGCAGGGACAGTTCCTATGGCTACACCTTC
NA | NA | TRBJ2-7 | TRBV3-1/TRBV3-2 | 11 | CASSRHYEQYF | TGTGCCAGCAGCCGACACTACGAGCAGTACTTC
NA | NA | TRBJ2-5 | TRBV10-3 | 12 | CAISASQETQYF | TGTGCCATCTCTGCCAGCCAAGAGACCCAGTACTTC
NA | NA | TRBJ1-4 | TRBV7-2 | 15 | CASSLDRATNEKLFF | TGTGCCAGCAGCTTAGACAGGGCAACTAATGAAAAACTGTTTTTT
NA | NA | TRBJ2-3 | TRBV7-9 | 14 | CASSQWGLTDTQYF | TGTGCCAGCAGCCAATGGGGACTGACAGATACGCAGTATTTT
NA | NA | TRBJ1-1 | TRBV2 | 10 | CASTGLKAFF | TGTGCCAGCACAGGTTTAAAGGCTTTCTTT
NA | NA | TRBJ2-2 | TRBV30 | 13 | CAWSAANTGELFF | TGTGCCTGGTCTGCCGCCAACACCGGGGAGCTGTTTTTT
NA | NA | TRBJ2-1 | TRBV30 | 16 | CAWSVRQLVSYNEQFF | TGTGCCTGGAGTGTACGTCAGTTGGTCTCCTACAATGAGCAGTTCTTC